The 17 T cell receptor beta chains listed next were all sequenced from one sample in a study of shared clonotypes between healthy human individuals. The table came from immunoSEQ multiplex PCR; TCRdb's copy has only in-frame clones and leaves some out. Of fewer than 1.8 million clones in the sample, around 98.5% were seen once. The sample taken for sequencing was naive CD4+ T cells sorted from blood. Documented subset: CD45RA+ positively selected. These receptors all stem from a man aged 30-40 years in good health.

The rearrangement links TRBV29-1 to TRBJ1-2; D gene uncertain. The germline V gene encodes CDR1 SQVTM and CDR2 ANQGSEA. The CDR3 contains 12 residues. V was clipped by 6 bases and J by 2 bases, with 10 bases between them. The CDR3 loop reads CSVVGSNYGYTF. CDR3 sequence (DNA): TGCAGCGTAGTGGGGTCAAACTATGGCTACACCTTC.

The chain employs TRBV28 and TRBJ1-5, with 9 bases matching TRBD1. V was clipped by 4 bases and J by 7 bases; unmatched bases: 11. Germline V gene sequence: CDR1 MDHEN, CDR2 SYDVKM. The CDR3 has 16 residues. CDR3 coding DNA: TGTGCCAGCAGTTCCCGAGGACAGGGGACGCGGCAGCCCCAGCATTTT. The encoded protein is CASSSRGQGTRQPQHF.

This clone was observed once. The CDR3 loop is CASSPGLAARTDTQYF. CDR3 DNA sequence: TGTGCCAGCAGCCCCGGACTAGCGGCCCGCACAGATACGCAGTATTTT. The rearrangement joins TRBV5-8 to TRBJ2-3; 10 positions match TRBD2. Germline values: CDR1 SGHTS, CDR2 YDEGEE. CDR3 length: 16 residues. V gave up 4 bases and J gave up 1 base; unmatched junction bases: 6.

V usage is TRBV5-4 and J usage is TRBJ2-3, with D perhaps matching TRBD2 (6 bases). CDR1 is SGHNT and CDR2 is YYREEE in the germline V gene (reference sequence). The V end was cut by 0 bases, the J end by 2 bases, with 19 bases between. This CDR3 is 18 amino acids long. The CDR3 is CASSLGGSSGGITDTQYF. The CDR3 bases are TGTGCCAGCAGCTTGGGAGGTAGTAGCGGAGGGATCACAGATACGCAGTATTTT.

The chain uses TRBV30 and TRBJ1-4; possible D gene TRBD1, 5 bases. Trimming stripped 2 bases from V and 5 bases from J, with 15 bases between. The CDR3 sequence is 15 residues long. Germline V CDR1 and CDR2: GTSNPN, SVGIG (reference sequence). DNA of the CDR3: TGTGCCTGGAGTAGCGTAACAGGCCCGAATGAAAAACTGTTTTTT. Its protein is CAWSSVTGPNEKLFF.

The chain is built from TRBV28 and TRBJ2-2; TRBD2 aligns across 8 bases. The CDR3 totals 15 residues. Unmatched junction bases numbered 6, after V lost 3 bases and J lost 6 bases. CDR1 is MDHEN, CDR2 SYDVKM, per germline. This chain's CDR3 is CASSFLGLEAGELFF. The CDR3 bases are TGTGCCAGCAGTTTCCTGGGACTAGAGGCCGGGGAGCTGTTTTTT.

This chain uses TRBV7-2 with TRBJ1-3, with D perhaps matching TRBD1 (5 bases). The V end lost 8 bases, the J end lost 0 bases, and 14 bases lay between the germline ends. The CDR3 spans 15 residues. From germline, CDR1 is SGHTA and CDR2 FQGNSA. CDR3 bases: TGTGCCAGCGGATCCAGACAGTTCTCTGGAAACACCATATATTTT. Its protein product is CASGSRQFSGNTIYF.

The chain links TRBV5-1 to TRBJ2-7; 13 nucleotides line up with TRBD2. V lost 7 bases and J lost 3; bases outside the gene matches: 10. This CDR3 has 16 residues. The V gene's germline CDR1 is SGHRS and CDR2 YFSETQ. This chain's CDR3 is CASRKGLAGVGYEQYF. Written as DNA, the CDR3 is TGCGCCAGCCGAAAAGGACTAGCGGGAGTAGGCTACGAGCAGTACTTC. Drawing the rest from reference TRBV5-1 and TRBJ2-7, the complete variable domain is KAGVTQTPRYLIKTRGQQVTLSCSPISGHRSVSWYQQTPGQGLQFLFEYFSETQRNKGNFPGRFSGRQFSNSRSEMNVSTLELGDSALYLCASRKGLAGVGYEQYFGPGTRLTVT.

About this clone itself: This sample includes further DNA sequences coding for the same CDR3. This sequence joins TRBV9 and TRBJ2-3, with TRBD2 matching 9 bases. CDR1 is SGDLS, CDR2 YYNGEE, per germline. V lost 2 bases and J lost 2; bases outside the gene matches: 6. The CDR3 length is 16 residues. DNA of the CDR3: TGTGCCAGCAGCGTGGCAGCGGGAGGACCCACAGATACGCAGTATTTT. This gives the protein CASSVAAGGPTDTQYF.

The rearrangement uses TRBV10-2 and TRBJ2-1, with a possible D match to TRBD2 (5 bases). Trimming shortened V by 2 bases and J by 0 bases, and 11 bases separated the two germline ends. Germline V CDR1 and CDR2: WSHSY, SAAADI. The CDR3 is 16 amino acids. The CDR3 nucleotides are TGCGCCAGCAGTGAGAGGGTAGGGAGCTCCTACAATGAGCAGTTCTTC. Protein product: CASSERVGSSYNEQFF.

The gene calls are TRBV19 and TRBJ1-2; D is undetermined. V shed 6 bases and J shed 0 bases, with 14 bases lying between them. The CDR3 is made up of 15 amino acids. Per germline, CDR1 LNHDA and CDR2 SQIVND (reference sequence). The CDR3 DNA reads TGTGCCAGTAGCCCAAGAACAGTCGCTAACTATGGCTACACCTTC. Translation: CASSPRTVANYGYTF.

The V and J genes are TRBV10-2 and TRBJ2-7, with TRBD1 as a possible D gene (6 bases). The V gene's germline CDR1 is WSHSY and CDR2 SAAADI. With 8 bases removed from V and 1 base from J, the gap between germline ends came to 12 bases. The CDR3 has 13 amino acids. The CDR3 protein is CASGQQGSYEQYF. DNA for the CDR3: TGCGCCAGCGGACAACAGGGATCCTACGAGCAGTACTTC.

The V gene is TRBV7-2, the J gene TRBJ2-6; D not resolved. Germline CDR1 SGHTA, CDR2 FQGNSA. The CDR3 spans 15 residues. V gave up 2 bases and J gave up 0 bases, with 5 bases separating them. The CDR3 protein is CASSLWFSGANVLTF. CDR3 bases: TGTGCCAGCAGCTTATGGTTCTCTGGGGCCAACGTCCTGACTTTC.

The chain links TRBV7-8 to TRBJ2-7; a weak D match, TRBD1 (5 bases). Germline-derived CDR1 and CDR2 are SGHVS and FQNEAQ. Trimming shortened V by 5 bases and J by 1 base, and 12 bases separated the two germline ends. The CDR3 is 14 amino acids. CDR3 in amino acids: CASSRTTGSYEQYF. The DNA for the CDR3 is TGTGCCAGCAGCCGGACAACTGGTTCCTACGAGCAGTACTTC.

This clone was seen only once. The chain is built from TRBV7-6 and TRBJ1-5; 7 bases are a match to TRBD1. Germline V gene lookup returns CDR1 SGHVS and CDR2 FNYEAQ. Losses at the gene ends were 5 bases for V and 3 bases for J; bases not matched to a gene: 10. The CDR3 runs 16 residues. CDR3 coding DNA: TGTGCCAGCAGCCCGGATCCGGACAGGTTCAATCAGCCCCAGCATTTT. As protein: CASSPDPDRFNQPQHF. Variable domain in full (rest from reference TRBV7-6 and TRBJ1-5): GAGVSQSPRYKVTKRGQDVALRCDPISGHVSLYWYRQALGQGPEFLTYFNYEAQQDKSGLPNDRFSAERPEGSISTLTIQRTEQRDSAMYRCASSPDPDRFNQPQHFGDGTRLSIL.

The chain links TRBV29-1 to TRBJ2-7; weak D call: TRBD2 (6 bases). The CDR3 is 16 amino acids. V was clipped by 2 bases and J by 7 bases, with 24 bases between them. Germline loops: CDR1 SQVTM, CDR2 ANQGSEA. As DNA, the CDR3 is TGCAGCGTTGAATTGTGGAGGGAAACGGGAACGGGGGAGCAGTACTTC. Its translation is CSVELWRETGTGEQYF.

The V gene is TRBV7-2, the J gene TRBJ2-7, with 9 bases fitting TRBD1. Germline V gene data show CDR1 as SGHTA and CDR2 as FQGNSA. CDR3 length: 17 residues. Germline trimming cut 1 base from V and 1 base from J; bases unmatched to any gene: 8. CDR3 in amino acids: CASSLEPRTGESYEQYF. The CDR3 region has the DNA TGTGCCAGCAGCTTAGAACCCCGGACAGGGGAATCCTACGAGCAGTACTTC.